This T cell receptor beta chain was identified in a study of blood T cell repertoires in COVID-19. The wider study: Donors in the United States, Italy and Spain gave samples during acute or convalescent COVID-19. From T cells, B-cell-depleted T cells, or PBMCs came the material, which was cDNA or gDNA.

The Seattle patients, enrolled during active infection, were followed longitudinally. Trimming removed 2 bases at V and 8 bases at J, with 12 bases between. The CDR3 has 13 amino acids. Per germline, CDR1 GTSNPN and CDR2 SVGIG (reference sequence). Authors' analysis steps: Quantification of nucleated cells was approximated via reference gene primer amplification. The table came from immunoSEQ multiplex PCR; TCRdb's copy has only in-frame clones and leaves some out. V and J calls and clone size are those listed in that table; D and trimming were worked out from the DNA. This table holds 150,000 to 200,000 clones, approximately 82% found once.

This TCR derives from a woman in her 40s with COVID-19, enrolled during active disease. Material: peripheral blood. The chain recombines TRBV30 with TRBJ2-2; a weak D match, TRBD1 (6 bases). The CDR3 is CAWSFDRRGELFF. CDR3 DNA sequence: TGTGCCTGGAGTTTCGACAGGAGGGGGGAGCTGTTTTTT.